These T cell receptor beta chains were read from a single sample in a study of shared clonotypes between healthy human individuals. The table came from immunoSEQ multiplex PCR; TCRdb's copy has only in-frame clones and leaves some out. The profile covers roughly 1.5 million clones, with 95% to 99% appearing a single time and approximately 0.44% taken by the ten largest. The sequenced sample was naive CD4+ T cells sorted from blood. The receptors were sampled from a young man in good health. Each CDR3 is given with its conserved first and last residue. Each record gives: CDR3 length, J gene, V gene, clone size, D gene, CDR3 DNA, CDR3 protein. The D gene is left open where the match is weak. Where a row states a size, it is once, few, many or the class of an expanded clone; other rows omit it.

14 | TRBJ2-7 | TRBV10-2 | NA | TRBD2 | TGCGCCAGCCAACGACTAGCGGGCCACTACGAGCAGTACTTC | CASQRLAGHYEQYF
13 | TRBJ1-4 | TRBV9 | NA | NA | TGTGCCAGCAGCGTAGCCCATAATGAAAAACTGTTTTTT | CASSVAHNEKLFF
12 | TRBJ1-5 | TRBV25-1 | NA | NA | TGTGCCAGCAGTGCCGGCAATCAGCCCCAGCATTTT | CASSAGNQPQHF
13 | TRBJ2-3 | TRBV10-3 | NA | NA | TGTGCCATCATGGGCAGGGTCGTAGATACGCAGTATTTT | CAIMGRVVDTQYF
14 | TRBJ2-5 | TRBV5-1 | NA | NA | TGCGCCAGCAGCTTGCAGTCCATAGAAGAGACCCAGTACTTC | CASSLQSIEETQYF
16 | TRBJ2-7 | TRBV7-9 | NA | NA | TGTGCCAGCAGCTTAGAGGCGGGGTTCATGTCCTACGAGCAGTACTTC | CASSLEAGFMSYEQYF
20 | TRBJ1-1 | TRBV18 | NA | TRBD1 | TGTGCCAGCTCGGGGATGAAGTCCGCCCCCGCGACAGGGGGCGTCGGTGAAGCTTTCTTT | CASSGMKSAPATGGVGEAFF
15 | TRBJ2-1 | TRBV5-1 | NA | NA | TGCGCCAGCAGCCCGGACTCATATGGGGTCAATGAGCAGTTCTTC | CASSPDSYGVNEQFF
13 | TRBJ1-2 | TRBV15 | NA | NA | TGTGCCACCAGCAGAGGAGCAGGGGACGGCTACACCTTC | CATSRGAGDGYTF
16 | TRBJ2-6 | TRBV9 | NA | TRBD1 | TGTGCCAGCAACCGGGACAGGCCCTCTGGGGCCAACGTCCTGACTTTC | CASNRDRPSGANVLTF
16 | TRBJ2-2 | TRBV12-5 | once | TRBD2 | TGTGCTAGTGGACTCGGGCTAGCGGGAAGTCCGGGGGAGCTGTTTTTT | CASGLGLAGSPGELFF
15 | TRBJ2-7 | TRBV28 | NA | TRBD2 | TGTGCCAGCAGTTTACCACCGGGACTAGCGGTCGAGCAGTACTTC | CASSLPPGLAVEQYF
15 | TRBJ2-5 | TRBV18 | NA | TRBD2 | TGTGCCAGCTCACCAGCGGGGGGAAAGCAAGAGACCCAGTACTTC | CASSPAGGKQETQYF
16 | TRBJ1-5 | TRBV5-3 | NA | NA | TGTGCCAGAAGCTTGGCAAGGGTAGCTGGGAATCAGCCCCAGCATTTT | CARSLARVAGNQPQHF
12 | TRBJ2-1 | TRBV9 | NA | NA | TGTGCCAGCAGCGTCGGGGGCTATGAGCAGTTCTTC | CASSVGGYEQFF
11 | TRBJ2-7 | TRBV2 | once | NA | TGTGCCAGCAGTCTATTCCCCGAGCAGTACTTC | CASSLFPEQYF
15 | TRBJ2-1 | TRBV27 | once | NA | TGTGCCAGCAGTTTAGCAGCGGAGCGAGTCAATGAGCAGTTCTTC | CASSLAAERVNEQFF
13 | TRBJ1-1 | TRBV6-6 | NA | NA | TGTGCCAGCTTTCGGGGGACGAACACTGAAGCTTTCTTT | CASFRGTNTEAFF